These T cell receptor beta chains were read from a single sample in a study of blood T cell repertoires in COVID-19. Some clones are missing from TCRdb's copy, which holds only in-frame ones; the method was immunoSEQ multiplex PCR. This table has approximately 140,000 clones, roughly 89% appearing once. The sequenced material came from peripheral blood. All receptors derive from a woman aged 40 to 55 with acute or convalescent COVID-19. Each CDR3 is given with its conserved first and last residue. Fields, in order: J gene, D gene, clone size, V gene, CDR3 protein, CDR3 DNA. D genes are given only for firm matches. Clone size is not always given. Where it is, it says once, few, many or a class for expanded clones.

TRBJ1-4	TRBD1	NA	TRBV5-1	CASSFLPGQGDFNEKLFF	TGCGCCAGCAGTTTCTTACCGGGACAGGGGGATTTTAATGAAAAACTGTTTTTT
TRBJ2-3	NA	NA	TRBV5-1	CASRRTIGGATDTQYF	TGCGCCAGCAGGCGGACCATTGGAGGGGCCACAGATACGCAGTATTTT
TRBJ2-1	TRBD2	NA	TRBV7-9	CASSLKGERDYNEQFF	TGTGCCAGCAGCCTAAAGGGTGAGCGGGACTACAATGAGCAGTTCTTC
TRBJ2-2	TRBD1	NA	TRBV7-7	CASSRITGGGGELFF	TGTGCTAGCAGCCGAATTACAGGGGGCGGTGGGGAGCTGTTTTTT
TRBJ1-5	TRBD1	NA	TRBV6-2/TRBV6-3	CASSRQGHQPQHF	TGTGCCAGCAGCCGACAGGGCCATCAGCCCCAGCATTTT
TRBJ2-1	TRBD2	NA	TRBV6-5	CASRAGLADYNEQFF	TGTGCCAGCAGGGCCGGACTAGCGGATTACAATGAGCAGTTCTTC
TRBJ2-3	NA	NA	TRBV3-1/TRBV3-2	CASSQDGGQTQYF	TGTGCCAGCAGCCAAGATGGCGGACAGACGCAGTATTTT
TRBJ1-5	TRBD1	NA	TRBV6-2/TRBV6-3	CASSEGQASNQPQHF	TGTGCCAGCAGTGAGGGACAGGCTAGCAATCAGCCCCAGCATTTT
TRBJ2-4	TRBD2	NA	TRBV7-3	CASSLSGGNIQYF	TGTGCCAGCAGCCTATCGGGGGGAAACATTCAGTACTTC
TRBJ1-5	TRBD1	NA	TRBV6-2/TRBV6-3	CASSYSTGASNQPQHF	TGTGCCAGCAGTTACTCGACAGGGGCTAGCAATCAGCCCCAGCATTTT
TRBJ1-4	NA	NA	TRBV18	CASSPPASNEKLFF	TGTGCCAGCTCACCACCAGCTTCGAATGAAAAACTGTTTTTT
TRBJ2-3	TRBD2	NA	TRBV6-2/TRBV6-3	CASSYLPPGLAGGSTQYF	TGTGCCAGCAGTTACCTCCCCCCGGGACTAGCGGGAGGGTCTACGCAGTATTTT
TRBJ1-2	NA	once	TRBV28	CASSLTDYGYTF	TGTGCCAGCAGTTTAACGGACTATGGCTACACCTTC
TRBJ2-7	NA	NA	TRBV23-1	CASSQRITYEQYF	TGCGCCAGCAGTCAGAGGATTACCTACGAGCAGTACTTC
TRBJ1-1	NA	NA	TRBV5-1	CASSFGFSDKNTEAFF	TGCGCCAGCAGCTTTGGTTTCTCGGACAAGAACACTGAAGCTTTCTTT
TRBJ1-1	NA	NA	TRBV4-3	CASSQVGGGTEAFF	TGCGCCAGCAGCCAAGTTGGAGGAGGGACTGAAGCTTTCTTT
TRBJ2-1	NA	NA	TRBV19	CASSPEGGSSYNEQFF	TGTGCCAGTAGTCCCGAGGGGGGGAGCTCCTACAATGAGCAGTTCTTC
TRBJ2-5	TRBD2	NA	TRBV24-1	CATSDSAGGETQYF	TGTGCCACCAGTGACTCAGCGGGAGGAGAGACCCAGTACTTC
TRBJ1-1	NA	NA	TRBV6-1	CASSDPGRNTEAFF	TGTGCCAGCAGTGATCCTGGCCGCAACACTGAAGCTTTCTTT
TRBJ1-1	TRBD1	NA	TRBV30	CAWYRGNTEAFF	TGTGCCTGGTACAGGGGGAACACTGAAGCTTTCTTT
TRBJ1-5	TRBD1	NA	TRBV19	CASKGQEYSNQPQHF	TGTGCCAGTAAAGGACAGGAATATAGCAATCAGCCCCAGCATTTT
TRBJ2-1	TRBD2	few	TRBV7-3	CASSFRTSAYNEQFF	TGTGCCAGCAGCTTCCGGACTAGCGCGTACAATGAGCAGTTCTTC
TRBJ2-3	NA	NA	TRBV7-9	CASSLRGAGAGDTQYF	TGTGCCAGCAGCTTAAGGGGGGCGGGAGCAGGAGATACGCAGTATTTT
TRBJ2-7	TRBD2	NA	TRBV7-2	CASSLTVLAGVYSYEQYF	TGTGCCAGCAGCTTAACGGTACTAGCGGGTGTTTACTCCTACGAGCAGTACTTC
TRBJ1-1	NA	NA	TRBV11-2	CASSLKPQGLAEAFF	TGTGCCAGCAGCTTAAAACCCCAGGGTCTCGCTGAAGCTTTCTTT
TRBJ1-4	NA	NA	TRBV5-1	CASSLAVGGSEKLFF	TGCGCCAGCAGCTTGGCGGTCGGGGGGAGTGAAAAACTGTTTTTT
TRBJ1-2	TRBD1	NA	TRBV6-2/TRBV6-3	CASSYSGQGLFGYGYTF	TGTGCCAGCAGTTATTCCGGACAGGGCTTGTTTGGCTATGGCTACACCTTC
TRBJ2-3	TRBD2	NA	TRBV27	CASSLKLAGGGTQYF	TGTGCCAGCAGTTTAAAACTAGCGGGAGGAGGTACGCAGTATTTT
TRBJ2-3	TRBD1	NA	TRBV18	CASSPDRWTDTQYF	TGTGCCAGCTCGCCGGACAGGTGGACAGATACGCAGTATTTT
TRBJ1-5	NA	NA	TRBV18	CASSAERQVNQPQHF	TGTGCCAGCTCAGCAGAACGACAGGTTAATCAGCCCCAGCATTTT
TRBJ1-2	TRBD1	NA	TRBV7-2	CASSLVRTGSGYTF	TGTGCCAGCAGCTTAGTCAGGACAGGGTCGGGCTACACCTTC
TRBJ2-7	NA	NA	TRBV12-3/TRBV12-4	CASSLSPQDEQYF	TGTGCCAGCAGTTTGAGTCCCCAGGACGAGCAGTACTTC
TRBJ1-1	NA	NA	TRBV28	CASSPYRDYTEAFF	TGTGCCAGCAGTCCATACCGGGACTACACTGAAGCTTTCTTT
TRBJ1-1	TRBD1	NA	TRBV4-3	CASSQDPDRGTEAFF	TGCGCCAGCAGCCAAGATCCGGACAGGGGCACTGAAGCTTTCTTT
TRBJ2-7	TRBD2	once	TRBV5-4	CASSRLAKTSGSFHEQYF	TGTGCCAGCAGCCGATTGGCAAAGACTAGCGGGAGTTTCCACGAGCAGTACTTC
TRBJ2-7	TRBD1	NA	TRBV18	CASSPRGQGAIEQYF	TGTGCCAGCTCACCTAGGGGACAGGGGGCGATAGAGCAGTACTTC
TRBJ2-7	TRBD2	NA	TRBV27	CASSIGLAGAEQYF	TGTGCCAGCAGTATAGGACTAGCGGGAGCCGAGCAGTACTTC
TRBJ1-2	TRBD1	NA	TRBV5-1	CASSLAGTGLNYGYTF	TGCGCCAGCAGCTTGGCCGGGACAGGGTTAAACTATGGCTACACCTTC
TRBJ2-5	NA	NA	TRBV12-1	CASSLRGLRVETQYF	TGTGCCAGCAGCTTGCGGGGCCTTAGGGTGGAGACCCAGTACTTC
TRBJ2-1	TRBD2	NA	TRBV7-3	CASSLTGGGSYNEQFF	TGTGCCAGCAGCTTAACAGGCGGGGGAAGCTACAATGAGCAGTTCTTC
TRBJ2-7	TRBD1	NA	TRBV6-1	CASSEEGAKQYF	TGTGCCAGCAGTGAAGAGGGGGCCAAGCAGTACTTC
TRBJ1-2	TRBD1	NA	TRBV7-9	CASMLTGGGKNGYTF	TGTGCCAGCATGTTGACAGGGGGCGGAAAAAATGGCTACACCTTC
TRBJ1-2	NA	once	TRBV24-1	CATSVKGDGYTF	TGTGCCACCAGTGTCAAGGGGGATGGCTACACCTTC
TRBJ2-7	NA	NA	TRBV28	CASTRARGPYEQYF	TGTGCCAGCACCAGGGCTAGAGGCCCCTACGAGCAGTACTTC
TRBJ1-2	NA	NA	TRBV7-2	CASSLGGVGYTF	TGTGCCAGCAGTCTAGGGGGGGTAGGCTACACCTTC
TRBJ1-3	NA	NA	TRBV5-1	CASTETGTSGNTIYF	TGCGCCAGCACAGAGACCGGGACAAGTGGAAACACCATATATTTT
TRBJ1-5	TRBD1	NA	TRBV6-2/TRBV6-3	CASSRDRGGQPQHF	TGTGCCAGCAGTCGGGACAGGGGAGGTCAGCCCCAGCATTTT
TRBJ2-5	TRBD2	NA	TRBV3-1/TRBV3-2	CASSQDFGTSMLFETQYF	TGTGCCAGCAGCCAAGATTTCGGGACTAGTATGTTATTTGAGACCCAGTACTTC
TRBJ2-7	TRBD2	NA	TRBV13	CASSPNEGLAGREQYF	TGTGCCAGCAGCCCAAACGAGGGACTAGCGGGGCGCGAGCAGTACTTC
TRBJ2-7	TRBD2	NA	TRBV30	CAWSPPGEGHYEQYF	TGTGCCTGGAGCCCCCCTGGGGAGGGCCACTACGAGCAGTACTTC
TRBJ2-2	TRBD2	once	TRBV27	CASTFGGANTGELFF	TGTGCCAGCACCTTCGGGGGGGCGAACACCGGGGAGCTGTTTTTT
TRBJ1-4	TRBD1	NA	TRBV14	CASSPQQGLSEKLFF	TGTGCCAGCAGCCCTCAACAGGGGCTGAGTGAAAAACTGTTTTTT
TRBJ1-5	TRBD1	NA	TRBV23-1	CASPGSRGCNQPQHF	TGCGCCAGCCCAGGAAGCAGGGGGTGCAATCAGCCCCAGCATTTT